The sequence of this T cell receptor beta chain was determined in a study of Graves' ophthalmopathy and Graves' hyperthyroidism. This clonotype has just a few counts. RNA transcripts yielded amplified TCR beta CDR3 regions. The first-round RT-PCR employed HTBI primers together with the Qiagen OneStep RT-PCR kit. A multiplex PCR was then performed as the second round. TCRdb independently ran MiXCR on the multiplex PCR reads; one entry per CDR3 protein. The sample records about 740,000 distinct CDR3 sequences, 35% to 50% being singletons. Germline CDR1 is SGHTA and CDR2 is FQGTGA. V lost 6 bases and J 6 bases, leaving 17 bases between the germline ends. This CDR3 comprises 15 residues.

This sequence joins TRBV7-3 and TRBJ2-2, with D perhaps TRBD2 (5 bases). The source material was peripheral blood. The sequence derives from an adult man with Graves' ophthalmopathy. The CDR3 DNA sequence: TGTGCCAGCAGTCTGCGGGCCAGCGCTCCCGGGGAGCTGTTTTTT. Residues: CASSLRASAPGELFF.